The present entry profiles one TCR beta chain with its context. Antigen specificity is unknown. V was shortened by 8 bases and J by 6 bases, with 14 bases between the two germline ends. Germline assignment: CDR1 SGHTA and CDR2 FQGNSA. The CDR3 has 13 residues. Using its own MiXCR run on the RT-PCR reads, TCRdb lists one record per CDR3 protein. The profile shows roughly 670,000 distinct CDR3 sequences, around 13% of them singletons. The data originate from a study of response to subunit inactivated influenza vaccine. Notes on the study in general: Authors proposed each seasonal influenza vaccination draws in few new T cells.

This clonotype originated in a man aged 45 to 65 who received an inactivated influenza vaccine. The material was PBMCs from blood, obtained roughly 15 days before vaccination. This chain connects TRBV7-2 to TRBJ2-1; D is perhaps TRBD1 (5 bases). CDR3 amino acids: CASEDQGSNEQFF. The CDR3 DNA reads TGTGCCAGCGAGGACCAGGGAAGCAATGAGCAGTTCTTC.